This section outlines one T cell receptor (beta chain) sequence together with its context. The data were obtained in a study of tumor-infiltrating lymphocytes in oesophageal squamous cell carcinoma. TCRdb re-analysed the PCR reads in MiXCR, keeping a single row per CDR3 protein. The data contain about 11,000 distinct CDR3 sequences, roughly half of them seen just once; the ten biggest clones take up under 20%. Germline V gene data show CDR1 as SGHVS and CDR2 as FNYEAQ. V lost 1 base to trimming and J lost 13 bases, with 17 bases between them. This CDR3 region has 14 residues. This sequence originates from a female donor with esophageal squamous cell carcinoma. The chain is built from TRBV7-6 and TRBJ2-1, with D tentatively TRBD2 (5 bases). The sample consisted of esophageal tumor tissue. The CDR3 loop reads CASSLGYGEETQFF. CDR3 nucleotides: TGTGCCAGCAGCTTAGGGTACGGGGAAGAGACCCAGTTCTTC.